One sample yielded the 16 T cell receptor beta chains listed below, sequenced in a study of T cell repertoires in cytomegalovirus infection. Each CDR3 protein is one row after TCRdb ran MiXCR on the reads. The data show roughly 700,000 distinct CDR3 sequences, around a third seen once. Their cognate antigens are unknown. Sample: cultured PBMCs, taken from culture after CMV antigen stimulation. The receptors derive from a human donor in good health (CMV status not recorded). Some clones in this sample may be carry-over from other donors' samples.

The gene calls are TRBV4-2 and TRBJ2-3, with TRBD1 as a possible D gene (7 bases). The CDR3 runs 16 residues. Trimming shortened V by 4 bases and J by 4 bases, and 18 bases separated the two germline ends. CDR1 LGHNA and CDR2 YNFKEQ come from the germline V gene. The CDR3 here is CASSPLGQGEADTQYF. The CDR3 region has the DNA TGTGCCAGCAGCCCTTTGGGGCAGGGGGAGGCAGATACGCAGTATTTT.

This clonotype was seen more than once but under ten times. The V call is TRBV11-2, the J call TRBJ2-1, with 13 bases matching TRBD2. The CDR3 spans 16 residues. The ends lost 5 bases at V and 9 bases at J; junction bases unmatched: 10. CDR1 SGHAT and CDR2 FQNNGV come from the germline V gene. The CDR3 DNA is TGTGCCAGCAGCCCTACCGGGACTAGCGGGACGGGTGAGCAGTTCTTC. Translated: CASSPTGTSGTGEQFF.

V gene TRBV6-6 combines with J gene TRBJ2-7; D possibly corresponds to TRBD2 (6 bases). Trimming stripped 5 bases from V and 9 bases from J, with 14 bases between. The V gene's germline CDR1 is MNHNY and CDR2 SVGAGI (reference sequence). The CDR3 length is 12 residues. CDR3 amino acids: CASSPRLDRQYF. As DNA, the CDR3 is TGTGCCAGCAGTCCTCGACTAGATAGGCAGTACTTC.

This clonotype was seen a handful of times. The chain carries TRBV7-6 and TRBJ2-3, with TRBD1 matching over 9 bases. The CDR3 is 14 residues long. V lost 1 base and J lost 14; bases outside the gene matches: 10. Germline V gives CDR1 SGHVS, CDR2 FNYEAQ. CDR3 amino acids: CASSLGSSGQGTYF. DNA of the CDR3: TGTGCCAGCAGCTTAGGTTCGTCGGGACAGGGAACGTATTTT.

This clonotype was picked up a small number of times. The V call is TRBV6-6, the J call TRBJ1-1, with unresolved D. Germline V lookup: CDR1 MNHNY, CDR2 SVGAGI (reference sequence). CDR3 size: 13 residues. Trimming removed 8 bases at V and 0 bases at J, with 10 bases between. The CDR3 sequence is CASCQEMNTEAFF. DNA of the CDR3: TGTGCCAGCTGTCAGGAAATGAACACTGAAGCTTTCTTT.

This clonotype turned up a few times. The rearrangement uses TRBV7-2 and TRBJ2-1, with D tentatively TRBD1 or TRBD2 (5 bases each). Trimming shortened V by 1 base and J by 5 bases, and 12 bases separated the two germline ends. Germline V lookup: CDR1 SGHTA, CDR2 FQGNSA. The CDR3 runs 15 residues. The CDR3 here is CASSLVGTVNNEQFF. The CDR3 DNA reads as TGTGCCAGCAGCTTAGTCGGGACGGTGAACAATGAGCAGTTCTTC.

This chain connects TRBV28 to TRBJ1-5; the match to TRBD1 covers 7 bases. The germline V gene encodes CDR1 MDHEN and CDR2 SYDVKM. This CDR3 has 16 residues. The trim removed 6 bases at V and 4 bases at J, leaving 12 bases unmatched. DNA for the CDR3: TGTGCCAGCAGCCCACCCGGCTACAGGGGAAATCAGCCCCAGCATTTT. Translating it yields CASSPPGYRGNQPQHF.

This clonotype was found a few times. The chain carries TRBV9 and TRBJ1-2; D may be TRBD1 (6 bases). The germline V gene has CDR1 SGDLS and CDR2 YYNGEE. The CDR3 totals 13 residues. The ends were cut back, 3 bases at V and 8 bases at J, with 14 bases in the middle. The CDR3 coding sequence is TGTGCCAGCAGCGCCTCCCAACAGGGCGGCTACACCTTC. Translated, it gives CASSASQQGGYTF.

This clonotype was counted ten times or more. The V call is TRBV7-2, the J call TRBJ2-2; 8 positions agree with TRBD2. The CDR3 totals 15 residues. Trimming at V came to 5 bases and at J to 5 bases, leaving 7 bases not matched to a gene. Germline V gene sequence: CDR1 SGHTA, CDR2 FQGNSA. In nucleotides, the CDR3 is TGTGCCAGCAGCCCGGGGGGGGCGAGGACCGGGGAGCTGTTTTTT. As protein: CASSPGGARTGELFF.

This clonotype was counted ten times or more. The V gene is TRBV7-2, the J gene TRBJ2-2, with D perhaps TRBD1 or TRBD2 (6 bases each). The CDR3 extends over 16 amino acids. V shed 1 base and J shed 2 bases, with 11 bases lying between them. The germline V gene encodes CDR1 SGHTA and CDR2 FQGNSA. The CDR3 reads CASSLGGGSNTGELFF. The DNA for the CDR3 is TGTGCCAGCAGCTTAGGAGGGGGGAGTAACACCGGGGAGCTGTTTTTT.

This clonotype was detected only a few times. The gene calls are TRBV27 and TRBJ1-1; a possible D gene is TRBD1 (5 bases). The CDR3 runs 14 residues. The germline V gene encodes CDR1 MNHEY and CDR2 SMNVEV (reference sequence). Trimming pared 6 bases from V and 4 bases from J, leaving 15 bases between. The CDR3 spells CASSRPGGSTEAFF. CDR3 in DNA: TGTGCCAGCAGCCGACCTGGGGGGAGCACTGAAGCTTTCTTT.

This clonotype has only a few counts. The chain employs TRBV7-8 and TRBJ1-2; D uncertain. Deletions cut 5 bases from V and 8 bases from J, with 9 bases between. Germline CDR1 and CDR2: SGHVS and FQNEAQ. The CDR3 runs to 11 residues. The chain's CDR3 is CASSSFGGYTF. The CDR3 DNA sequence: TGTGCCAGCAGCAGCTTCGGAGGCTACACCTTC.

This clonotype was picked up a small number of times. The chain joins TRBV6-2 or TRBV6-3 to TRBJ2-3; D possibly corresponds to TRBD2 (6 bases). Trimming stripped 8 bases from V and 6 bases from J, with 15 bases between. This CDR3 is 13 amino acids long. Germline CDR1 reads MNHEY; CDR2 reads SVGEGT. Here the CDR3 reads CASARGNRDTQYF. Here the CDR3 DNA reads TGTGCCAGCGCCCGGGGGAACCGGGATACGCAGTATTTT.

V is TRBV20-1 and J is TRBJ2-6, with D unresolved. Germline V gene lookup returns CDR1 DFQATT and CDR2 SNEGSKA (reference sequence). The length of the CDR3 is 14 residues. Deletions cut 3 bases from V and 2 bases from J, with 8 bases between. CDR3 loop: CSARALAGANVLTF. The CDR3 DNA reads as TGCAGTGCTAGGGCCTTAGCTGGGGCCAACGTCCTGACTTTC.

The CDR3 protein is CASSQPGYSGNTIYF. As DNA, the CDR3 is TGTGCCAGCAGCCAACCGGGGTACTCTGGAAACACCATATATTTT. The gene calls are TRBV7-9 and TRBJ1-3, with no clear D. CDR1 and CDR2 from the germline V gene are SEHNR and FQNEAQ (reference sequence). V was trimmed by 5 bases and J by 0 bases, leaving 11 bases between them. CDR3 length equals 15 residues.

V gene TRBV3-1 combines with J gene TRBJ1-5; TRBD1 is a possible D gene (5 bases). The CDR3 loop spans 11 amino acids. V was trimmed by 0 bases and J by 11 bases, leaving 5 bases between them. CDR1 is LGHDT and CDR2 is YNNKEL in the germline V gene (reference sequence). CDR3 amino acids: CASSQEGAQHF. CDR3 bases: TGTGCCAGCAGCCAAGAGGGGGCCCAGCATTTT. The full variable domain, in which reference TRBV3-1 and TRBJ1-5 provide the parts outside the CDR3, is DTAVSQTPKYLVTQMGNDKSIKCEQNLGHDTMYWYKQDSKKFLKIMFSYNNKELIINETVPNRFSPKSPDKAHLNLHINSLELGDSAVYFCASSQEGAQHFGDGTRLSIL.